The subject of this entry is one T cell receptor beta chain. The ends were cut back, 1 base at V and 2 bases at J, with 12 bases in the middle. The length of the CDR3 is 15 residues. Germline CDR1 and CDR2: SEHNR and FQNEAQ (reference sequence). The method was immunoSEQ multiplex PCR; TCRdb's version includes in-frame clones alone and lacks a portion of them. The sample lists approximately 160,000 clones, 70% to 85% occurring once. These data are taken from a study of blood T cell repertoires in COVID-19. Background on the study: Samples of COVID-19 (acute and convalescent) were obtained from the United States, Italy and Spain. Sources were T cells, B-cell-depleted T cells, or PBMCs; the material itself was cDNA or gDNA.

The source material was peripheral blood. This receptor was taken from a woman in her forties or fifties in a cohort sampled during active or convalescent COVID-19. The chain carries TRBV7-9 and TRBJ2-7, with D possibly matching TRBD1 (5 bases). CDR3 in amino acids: CASSLDFQGAYEQYF. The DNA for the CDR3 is TGTGCCAGCAGCTTAGACTTTCAGGGCGCCTACGAGCAGTACTTC.